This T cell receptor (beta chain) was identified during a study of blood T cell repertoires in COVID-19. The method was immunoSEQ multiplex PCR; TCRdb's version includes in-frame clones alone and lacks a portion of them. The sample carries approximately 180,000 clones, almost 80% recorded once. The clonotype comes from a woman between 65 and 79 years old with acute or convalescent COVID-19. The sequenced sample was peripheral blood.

DNA of the CDR3: TGTGCCAGTAGTGGGGACAGGGGGCTGTACGAGCAGTACTTC. Translating gives CASSGDRGLYEQYF. This rearrangement joins TRBV19 to TRBJ2-7; 12 bases are shared with TRBD1. The CDR3 spans 14 residues. Germline V gene lookup returns CDR1 LNHDA and CDR2 SQIVND (reference sequence). V gave up 5 bases and J gave up 4 bases; unmatched junction bases: 3.